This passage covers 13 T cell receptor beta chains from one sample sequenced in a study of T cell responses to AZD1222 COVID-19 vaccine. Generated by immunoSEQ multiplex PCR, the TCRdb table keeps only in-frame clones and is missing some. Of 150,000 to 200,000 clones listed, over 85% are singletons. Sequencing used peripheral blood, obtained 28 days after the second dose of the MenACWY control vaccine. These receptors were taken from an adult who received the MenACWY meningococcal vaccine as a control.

CDR3 DNA: TGTGCCAGCAGCGACCCGGGGATAGCGGCCCTCAGATACGAGCAGTACTTC. Protein sequence: CASSDPGIAALRYEQYF. The chain joins TRBV6-2 or TRBV6-3 to TRBJ2-7; perhaps TRBD2 as D (6 bases). V was clipped by 6 bases and J by 4 bases, with 25 bases between them. Germline-derived CDR1 and CDR2 are MNHEY and SVGEGT. The CDR3 loop spans 17 amino acids.

CDR3 bases: TGTGCCAGCAGCTTACGTCTCCTTTTCTATGGCTACACCTTC. It is translated as CASSLRLLFYGYTF. This sequence joins TRBV5-8 and TRBJ1-2; D not certain. Germline V gene lookup returns CDR1 SGHTS and CDR2 YDEGEE. Trimming stripped 2 bases from V and 4 bases from J, with 12 bases between. The CDR3 has 14 amino acids. Full variable domain (rest looked up from reference TRBV5-8 and TRBJ1-2): EAGVTQSPTHLIKTRGQQATLRCSPISGHTSVYWYQQALGLGLQFLLWYDEGEERNRGNFPPRFSGRQFPNYSSELNVNALELEDSALYLCASSLRLLFYGYTFGSGTRLTVV.

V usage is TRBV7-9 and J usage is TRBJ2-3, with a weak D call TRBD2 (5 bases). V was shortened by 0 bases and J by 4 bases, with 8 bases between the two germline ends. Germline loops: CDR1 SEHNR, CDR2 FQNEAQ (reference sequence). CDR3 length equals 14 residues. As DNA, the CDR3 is TGTGCCAGCAGCTTAGCCGCACTAGCAGATACGCAGTATTTT. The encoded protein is CASSLAALADTQYF.

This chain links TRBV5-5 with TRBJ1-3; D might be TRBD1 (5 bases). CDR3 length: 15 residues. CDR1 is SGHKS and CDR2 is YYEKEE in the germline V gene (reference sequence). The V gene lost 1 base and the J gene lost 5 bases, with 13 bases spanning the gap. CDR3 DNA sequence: TGTGCCAGCAGCTTGCTCAGGGACCAAAGAAACACCATATATTTT. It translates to CASSLLRDQRNTIYF.

The CDR3 DNA reads as TGTGCCAGCAGACCTACAGGGCCCAATCAGCCCCAGCATTTT. Translating gives CASRPTGPNQPQHF. V is TRBV6-5 and J is TRBJ1-5, with D possibly being TRBD1 (6 bases). Germline-derived CDR1 and CDR2 are MNHEY and SVGAGI. The CDR3 loop spans 14 amino acids. V was pared by 6 bases and J by 3 bases, with 12 bases between.

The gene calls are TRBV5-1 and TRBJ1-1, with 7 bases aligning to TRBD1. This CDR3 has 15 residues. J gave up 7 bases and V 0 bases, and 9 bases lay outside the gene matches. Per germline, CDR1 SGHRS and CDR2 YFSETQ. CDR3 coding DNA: TGCGCCAGCAGCTTGGGAGGAGGCCAGGGGGGTGAAGCTTTCTTT. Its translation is CASSLGGGQGGEAFF.

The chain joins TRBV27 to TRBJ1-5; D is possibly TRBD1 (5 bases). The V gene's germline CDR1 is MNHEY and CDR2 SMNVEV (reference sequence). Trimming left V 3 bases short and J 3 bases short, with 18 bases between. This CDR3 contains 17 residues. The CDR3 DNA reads TGTGCCAGCAGTTTTACGGGAGCCCAGGGAGTCAATCAGCCCCAGCATTTT. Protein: CASSFTGAQGVNQPQHF.

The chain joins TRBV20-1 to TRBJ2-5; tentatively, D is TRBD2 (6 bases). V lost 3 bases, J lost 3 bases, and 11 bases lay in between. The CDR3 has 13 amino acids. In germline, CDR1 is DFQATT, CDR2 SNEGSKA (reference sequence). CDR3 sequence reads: CSASLSGEETQYF. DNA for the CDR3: TGCAGTGCTAGTCTCTCGGGGGAAGAGACCCAGTACTTC.

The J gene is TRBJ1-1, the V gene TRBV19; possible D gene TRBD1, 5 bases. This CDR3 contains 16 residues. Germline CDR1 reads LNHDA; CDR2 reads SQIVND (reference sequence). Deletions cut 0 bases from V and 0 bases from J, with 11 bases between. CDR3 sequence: CASSIDRGTLNTEAFF. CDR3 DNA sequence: TGTGCCAGTAGTATAGATCGGGGCACCTTGAACACTGAAGCTTTCTTT.

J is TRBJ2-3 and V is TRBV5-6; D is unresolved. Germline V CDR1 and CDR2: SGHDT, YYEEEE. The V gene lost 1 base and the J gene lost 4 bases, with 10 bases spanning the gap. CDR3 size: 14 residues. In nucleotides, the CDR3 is TGTGCCAGCAGCTTGTCCACCCCGGCAGATACGCAGTATTTT. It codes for CASSLSTPADTQYF.

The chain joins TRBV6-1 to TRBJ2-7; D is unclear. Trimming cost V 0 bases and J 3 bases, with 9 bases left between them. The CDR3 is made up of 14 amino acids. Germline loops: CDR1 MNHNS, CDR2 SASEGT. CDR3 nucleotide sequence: TGTGCCAGCAGTGAAGCAGGGCAACGCTACGAGCAGTACTTC. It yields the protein CASSEAGQRYEQYF.

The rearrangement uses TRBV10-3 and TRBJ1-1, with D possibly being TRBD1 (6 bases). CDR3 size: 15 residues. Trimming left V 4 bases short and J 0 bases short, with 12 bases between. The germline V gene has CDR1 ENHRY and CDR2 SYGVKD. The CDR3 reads CAISVIQGLNTEAFF. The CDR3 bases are TGTGCCATCAGTGTCATACAGGGCCTGAACACTGAAGCTTTCTTT.

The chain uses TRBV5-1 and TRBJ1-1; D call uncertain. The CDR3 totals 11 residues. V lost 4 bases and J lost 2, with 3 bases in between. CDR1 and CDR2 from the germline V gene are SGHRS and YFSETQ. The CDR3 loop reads CASSENTEAFF. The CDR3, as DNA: TGCGCCAGCAGCGAAAACACTGAAGCTTTCTTT.